A single sample is the source of the 26 T cell receptor beta chains below, sequenced in a study of OX40 agonist ivuxolimab in advanced cancers. The data were produced by immunoSEQ multiplex PCR, yet TCRdb's version contains in-frame clones alone and is incomplete. The repertoire holds some 80,000 clones, with approximately 90% as singletons. Sample: CD4+ or CD8+ T cells sorted from blood, taken in a trial of the OX40 agonist ivuxolimab. The receptors here all came from an adult with an advanced solid tumor such as melanoma, head and neck, liver or kidney cancer.

The chain employs TRBV5-1 and TRBJ1-1, with D perhaps TRBD1 (5 bases). V lost 2 bases and J lost 1, with 12 bases in between. Germline V lookup: CDR1 SGHRS, CDR2 YFSETQ. CDR3 length equals 15 residues. In DNA form, the CDR3 reads TGCGCCAGCAGCTTCAGCGGGGGACGGAACACTGAAGCTTTCTTT. Amino acids: CASSFSGGRNTEAFF.

The genes are TRBV27 and TRBJ2-7; D uncertain. V was cut by 4 bases and J by 5 bases, with 9 bases left in between. Germline lookup yields CDR1 MNHEY and CDR2 SMNVEV (reference sequence). The CDR3 totals 12 residues. The CDR3 DNA is TGTGCCAGCAGTTCCCTATGGAACGAGCAGTACTTC. Translating it yields CASSSLWNEQYF.

The V gene is TRBV18, the J gene TRBJ2-2; either TRBD1 or TRBD2 may fit D (6 bases each). The CDR3 is 16 amino acids. Germline V gene sequence: CDR1 KGHSH, CDR2 LQKENI. Deletions cut 4 bases from V and 5 bases from J, with 17 bases between. CDR3 sequence reads: CASSQDSGGGTGELFF. CDR3 nucleotide sequence: TGTGCCAGCTCACAGGACAGCGGAGGGGGAACCGGGGAGCTGTTTTTT. The full variable domain, completed using reference TRBV18 and TRBJ2-2, is NAGVMQNPRHLVRRRGQEARLRCSPMKGHSHVYWYRQLPEEGLKFMVYLQKENIIDESGMPKERFSAEFPKEGPSILRIQQVVRGDSAAYFCASSQDSGGGTGELFFGEGSRLTVL.

This clone was seen a handful of times. The gene calls are TRBV6-6 and TRBJ1-5; 7 bases are shared with TRBD1. This CDR3 has 15 residues. After removal of 1 base from V and 4 bases from J, the junction contained 4 bases not matched to a gene. Per the germline V gene, CDR1 is MNHNY and CDR2 is SVGAGI (reference sequence). This chain's CDR3 is CASSYLTGENQPQHF. CDR3 in DNA: TGTGCCAGCAGTTACTTAACAGGGGAGAATCAGCCCCAGCATTTT.

The chain has TRBV14 and TRBJ1-3, with D tentatively TRBD1 (5 bases). The CDR3 length is 18 residues. Germline V CDR1 and CDR2: SGHDN, FVKESK. Trimming stripped 1 base from V and 3 bases from J, with 19 bases between. The CDR3 DNA is TGTGCCAGCAGCCAAGGCCTGTCCCGGGACCGTTTTGGAAACACCATATATTTT. Translation: CASSQGLSRDRFGNTIYF.

V gene TRBV6-5 combines with J gene TRBJ2-3, with D maybe TRBD2 (6 bases). Germline V CDR1 and CDR2: MNHEY, SVGAGI. The CDR3 is 14 amino acids. Trimming removed 6 bases from V and 5 bases from J, with 15 bases in between. In DNA form, the CDR3 reads TGTGCCAGCAGAAACGGGGGAGCTCAAGATACGCAGTATTTT. It is translated as CASRNGGAQDTQYF.

Comments on this clone: The junction differs from germline at one of its ends, possibly a read error. The chain employs TRBV18 and TRBJ2-5; D not resolved. The germline V gene encodes CDR1 KGHSH and CDR2 LQKENI. The CDR3 loop spans 13 amino acids. The CDR3 DNA reads as TGTGCCAGCTCATCCGGCATCCAAGAGATCCAGTACTTC. It encodes CASSSGIQEIQYF.

This sequence joins TRBV19 and TRBJ2-2; 8 bases match TRBD2. J was trimmed by 1 base and V by 4 bases; bases with no gene match: 5. Germline CDR1 and CDR2: LNHDA and SQIVND (reference sequence). This CDR3 is 16 amino acids long. The CDR3 sequence: CASSRKAGVNTGELFF. CDR3 DNA sequence: TGTGCCAGTAGTAGAAAAGCGGGAGTGAACACCGGGGAGCTGTTTTTT.

The table lists this clone with a few counts. The chain joins TRBV14 to TRBJ1-4, with D maybe TRBD1 (6 bases). V lost 4 bases and J lost 6, with 12 bases in between. CDR3 length: 14 amino acids. Looked up from germline, CDR1 is SGHDN and CDR2 is FVKESK. CDR3 protein: CASSRRGKYEKLFF. As DNA, the CDR3 is TGTGCCAGCAGCCGGAGGGGGAAATATGAAAAACTGTTTTTT.

The V gene is TRBV6-5, the J gene TRBJ1-1, with D possibly matching TRBD1 (5 bases). The CDR3 loop spans 15 amino acids. Trimming took 5 bases from V and 1 from J, leaving 14 bases between them. In germline, CDR1 is MNHEY, CDR2 SVGAGI. The CDR3 DNA reads as TGTGCCAGCAGTCGCTCTGGGGGTGGGAACACTGAAGCTTTCTTT. Translation: CASSRSGGGNTEAFF.

This clone has just one count. The chain couples TRBV5-1 to TRBJ1-4; no reliable D call. This CDR3 region has 14 residues. Germline assignment: CDR1 SGHRS and CDR2 YFSETQ. The V end was cut by 3 bases, the J end by 5 bases, with 11 bases between. CDR3 in amino acids: CASSSTAGNEKLFF. Here the CDR3 DNA reads TGCGCCAGCAGCTCGACTGCGGGAAATGAAAAACTGTTTTTT. Supplemented by reference TRBV5-1 and TRBJ1-4, the full variable domain reads KAGVTQTPRYLIKTRGQQVTLSCSPISGHRSVSWYQQTPGQGLQFLFEYFSETQRNKGNFPGRFSGRQFSNSRSEMNVSTLELGDSALYLCASSSTAGNEKLFFGSGTQLSVL.

The V gene is TRBV28, the J gene TRBJ1-6; D ambiguous. CDR1 and CDR2 from the germline V gene are MDHEN and SYDVKM. Trimming pared 5 bases from V and 11 bases from J, leaving 16 bases between. The CDR3 loop spans 14 amino acids. The CDR3 reads CASSLPHGIPPLHF. The CDR3 nucleotides are TGTGCCAGCAGTCTCCCCCATGGCATCCCACCCCTCCACTTT.

The CDR3 reads CASSENPPWTRASSGNTIYF. The CDR3 DNA follows: TGTGCCAGCAGTGAAAACCCGCCTTGGACGAGGGCGAGCTCTGGAAACACCATATATTTT. This rearrangement joins TRBV2 to TRBJ1-3, with D hard to call. The CDR3 totals 20 residues. Trimming pared 2 bases from V and 0 bases from J, leaving 23 bases between. Germline CDR1 and CDR2: SNHLY and FYNNEI.

V and J are TRBV5-5 and TRBJ2-7; TRBD1 aligns across 7 bases. The CDR3 runs to 15 residues. The ends lost 7 bases at V and 1 base at J; junction bases unmatched: 11. The V gene's germline CDR1 is SGHKS and CDR2 YYEKEE (reference sequence). The CDR3 here is CASGPPGQYSYEQYF. The DNA of the CDR3 is TGTGCCAGCGGACCCCCGGGACAGTATTCCTACGAGCAGTACTTC.

The V and J genes are TRBV5-1 and TRBJ2-2; D is possibly TRBD1 (5 bases). V was pared by 0 bases and J by 1 base, with 25 bases between. The germline V gene has CDR1 SGHRS and CDR2 YFSETQ. The CDR3 has 21 amino acids. CDR3 DNA sequence: TGCGCCAGCAGCTTGGGGGCTTCCCTGATAGGGGCTTTAGAGAACACCGGGGAGCTGTTTTTT. It yields the protein CASSLGASLIGALENTGELFF. Using reference TRBV5-1 and TRBJ2-2 for the parts outside the CDR3, the full variable domain is KAGVTQTPRYLIKTRGQQVTLSCSPISGHRSVSWYQQTPGQGLQFLFEYFSETQRNKGNFPGRFSGRQFSNSRSEMNVSTLELGDSALYLCASSLGASLIGALENTGELFFGEGSRLTVL.

The chain is built from TRBV21-1 and TRBJ1-1. TRBV21-1 is described as a pseudogene. The CDR3 loop spans 15 amino acids. In DNA form, the CDR3 reads TGTGCCAGCAGCAAAGAGAAGGGCTGGAGCACTGAAGCTTTCTTT. Amino acids: CASSKEKGWSTEAFF.

This rearrangement joins TRBV5-4 to TRBJ2-2; 7 positions match TRBD1. V lost 4 bases to trimming and J lost 0 bases; unmatched junction nucleotides: 0. Germline values: CDR1 SGHNT, CDR2 YYREEE (reference sequence). This CDR3 region has 14 residues. The DNA for the CDR3 is TGTGCCAGCAGCGGACAGGCGAACACCGGGGAGCTGTTTTTT. Translating gives CASSGQANTGELFF.

This clone was recorded at least ten times. The J gene is TRBJ1-1, the V gene TRBV6-5; D unresolved. V lost 6 bases to trimming and J lost 4 bases, with 12 bases between them. Germline V gene data show CDR1 as MNHEY and CDR2 as SVGAGI. The CDR3 has 13 residues. The DNA of the CDR3 is TGTGCCAGCAGCAGCGCTCCGGGCACTGAAGCTTTCTTT. Protein sequence: CASSSAPGTEAFF.

V gene TRBV11-2 combines with J gene TRBJ2-1; 7 positions match TRBD1. Trimming at V came to 5 bases and at J to 6 bases, leaving 13 bases not matched to a gene. CDR3 length equals 16 residues. Germline V gives CDR1 SGHAT, CDR2 FQNNGV. The CDR3 DNA reads as TGTGCCAGCAGCCGCCAGGGGGTTGAGGACCGCAATGAGCAGTTCTTC. Translating gives CASSRQGVEDRNEQFF.

The rearrangement joins TRBV2 to TRBJ2-7, with a weak D call TRBD1 (6 bases). The CDR3 is 12 residues long. From germline, CDR1 is SNHLY and CDR2 FYNNEI. Between the trimmed V and J ends, which lost 9 bases and 3 bases, there was a span of 12 bases. CDR3 in DNA: TGTGCCAGAGGACAGCGTAACTACGAGCAGTACTTC. Protein sequence: CARGQRNYEQYF.

The chain links TRBV6-5 to TRBJ1-5; 10 positions match TRBD1. The CDR3 is 15 amino acids. After removal of 6 bases from V and 6 bases from J, the junction contained 8 bases not matched to a gene. Germline CDR1 reads MNHEY; CDR2 reads SVGAGI. This CDR3 is CASSQDRGRGQPQHF. For the CDR3, the DNA is TGTGCCAGCAGCCAGGACAGGGGGAGGGGTCAGCCCCAGCATTTT.

V and J are TRBV30 and TRBJ2-1; 10 positions agree with TRBD2. The ends lost 5 bases at V and 7 bases at J; junction bases unmatched: 8. From germline, CDR1 is GTSNPN and CDR2 SVGIG (reference sequence). The CDR3 loop spans 14 amino acids. CDR3 DNA: TGTGCCTGGGGGCCGGGACTAGCGCTTAATGAGCAGTTCTTC. This gives the protein CAWGPGLALNEQFF.

The rearrangement joins TRBV29-1 to TRBJ2-7; 10 nucleotides match TRBD1. Per the germline V gene, CDR1 is SQVTM and CDR2 is ANQGSEA. The CDR3 is 13 amino acids. Trimming took 5 bases from V and 3 from J; bases not matched to a gene: 4. This CDR3 is CSVRRDRGYEQYF. Here the CDR3 DNA reads TGCAGCGTTCGCCGGGACAGGGGCTACGAGCAGTACTTC.

The CDR3 loop reads CASSLVRGNGYTF. For the CDR3, the DNA is TGTGCCAGCAGCTTAGTCCGGGGGAACGGCTACACCTTC. The chain uses TRBV7-9 and TRBJ1-2; perhaps TRBD1 as D (5 bases). Germline values: CDR1 SEHNR, CDR2 FQNEAQ (reference sequence). CDR3 length equals 13 residues. Between the trimmed V and J ends, which lost 1 base and 8 bases, there was a span of 11 bases.

The chain uses TRBV27 and TRBJ2-7, with 8 bases lining up with TRBD2. V lost 0 bases to trimming and J lost 3 bases; unmatched junction nucleotides: 7. Germline V gene sequence: CDR1 MNHEY, CDR2 SMNVEV (reference sequence). The CDR3 runs 16 residues. The CDR3 region has the DNA TGTGCCAGCAGTTTATCGTCTGGGCTAGCGGGCTACGAGCAGTACTTC. This sequence encodes CASSLSSGLAGYEQYF.

The chain recombines TRBV5-1 with TRBJ2-2; D is undetermined. The germline CDR1 and CDR2 sequences are SGHRS and YFSETQ. This CDR3 comprises 16 residues. Trimming removed 0 bases at V and 5 bases at J, with 14 bases between. The CDR3 region is CASSLVARAETGELFF. CDR3 coding DNA: TGCGCCAGCAGCTTGGTGGCAAGGGCTGAAACCGGGGAGCTGTTTTTT.